This T cell receptor beta chain was captured in a study of beta chain features in type 1 diabetes. CDR1 and CDR2 (germline): SGHRS, YFSETQ. The V segment lost 4 bases and the J segment 4 bases; nucleotides outside the gene matches: 12. The CDR3 sequence is 16 residues long. Isolated RNA was reverse transcribed in full, so expressed TCRB transcripts were sequenced. The assay was immunoSEQ multiplex PCR, and TCRdb's table has in-frame clones only and misses some. The sample holds some 150,000 clones; about 13% are singletons and the top ten take under 1.5%. Sorting with CD45RO/CCR7/CD25/CD127/CD95/CD27 yielded naive, central memory, regulatory and stem-like memory CD4+ cells. To note about this clone: As yet, its antigen is unknown.

Study observations and caveats: The VDJ junctions of type 1 diabetes patients carried fewer insertions and more deletions. There was a moderate but significant shortening of TCRB CDR3s in all four CD4+ subsets of Type 1 diabetes patients. Whether TCRB rearrangement is influenced by HLA type went unresolved here.

This chain uses TRBV5-1 with TRBJ1-1; 8 bases map to TRBD1. Material: central memory CD4+ T cells from blood. The TCR sequence derives from a man younger than 35 with type 1 diabetes. This CDR3 reads CASSRPETGDSTEAFF. The CDR3 nucleotides read TGCGCCAGCAGCCGTCCGGAGACAGGGGATAGCACTGAAGCTTTCTTT.